This T cell receptor beta chain originates from a study of blood T cell repertoires in COVID-19. Study-level information: From the United States, Italy and Spain came samples of acute and convalescent COVID-19.

This CDR3 has 15 amino acids. Unmatched junction bases numbered 13, after V lost 3 bases and J lost 8 bases. The germline V gene has CDR1 SGHTS and CDR2 YDEGEE. Clones were read by immunoSEQ multiplex PCR, and TCRdb kept only the in-frame ones, dropping some. The sample has tens of thousands of clones, approximately 90% seen once. This chain links TRBV5-8 with TRBJ2-7, with 8 bases that match TRBD2. The clonotype originates from a human donor in a cohort sampled during active COVID-19. Sequencing was carried out using peripheral blood. The CDR3 here is CASSSKGLASTQQYF. In DNA, the CDR3 is TGTGCCAGCAGCTCTAAAGGACTAGCCAGCACGCAGCAGTACTTC.